This T cell receptor (beta chain) was recovered during a study of blood T cell repertoires in COVID-19. The overall study: Acute and convalescent COVID-19 samples came from the United States, Italy and Spain. PBMCs, B-cell-depleted T cells, or T cells provided the cDNA or gDNA that made up the material.

The CDR3 runs to 14 residues. The J segment lost 4 bases and the V segment lost 6 bases, leaving 5 bases of the junction unmatched. CDR1 is SNHLY and CDR2 is FYNNEI in the germline V gene. In the original analysis: Using reference gene primer amplification, nucleated cell counts were estimated. Some clones are missing from TCRdb's copy, which holds only in-frame ones; the method was immunoSEQ multiplex PCR. For V, J and clone size, that table is used; D and trimming come from the DNA. This sample has around 190,000 clones; 80% to 90% occur once, and the top ten carry around 1.9%. V usage is TRBV2 and J usage is TRBJ1-4; 7 bases match TRBD1. Sequencing was carried out using peripheral blood. The TCR originated in a man between 18 and 29 years old who had recovered from COVID-19. DNA for the CDR3: TGTGCCAGCAGGATGGACAGGAATAATGAAAAACTGTTTTTT. It encodes CASRMDRNNEKLFF.